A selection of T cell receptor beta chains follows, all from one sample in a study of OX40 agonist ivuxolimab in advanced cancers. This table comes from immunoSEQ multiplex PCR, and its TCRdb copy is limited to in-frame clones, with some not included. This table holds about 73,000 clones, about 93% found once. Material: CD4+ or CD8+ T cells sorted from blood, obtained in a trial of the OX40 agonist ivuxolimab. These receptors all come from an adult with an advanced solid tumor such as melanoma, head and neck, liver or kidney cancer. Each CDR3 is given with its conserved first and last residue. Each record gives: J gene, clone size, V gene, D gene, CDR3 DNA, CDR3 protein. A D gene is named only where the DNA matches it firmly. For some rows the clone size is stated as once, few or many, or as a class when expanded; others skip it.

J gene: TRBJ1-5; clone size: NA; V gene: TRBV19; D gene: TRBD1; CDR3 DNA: TGTGCCAGTAGAACCGGGACAGGGGTGAATAGCAATCAGCCCCAGCATTTT; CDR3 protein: CASRTGTGVNSNQPQHF
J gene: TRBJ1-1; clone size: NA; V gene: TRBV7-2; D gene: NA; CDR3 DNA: TGTGCCAGCAGCAAACACCTGAACACTGAAGCTTTCTTT; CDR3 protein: CASSKHLNTEAFF
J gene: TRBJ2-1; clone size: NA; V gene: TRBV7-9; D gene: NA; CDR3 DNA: TGTGCCAGCAGCCCCCAACTGGAAGCCAATGAGCAGTTCTTC; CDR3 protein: CASSPQLEANEQFF
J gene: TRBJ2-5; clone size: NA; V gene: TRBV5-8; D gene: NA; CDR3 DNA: TGTGCCAGCAGCCGCACACGGAAAGAGACCCAGTACTTC; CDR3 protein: CASSRTRKETQYF
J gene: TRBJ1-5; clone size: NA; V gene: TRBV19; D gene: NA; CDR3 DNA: TGTGCCAGTAGTATACCCCGACTGAGCAATCAGCCCCAGCATTTT; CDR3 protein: CASSIPRLSNQPQHF
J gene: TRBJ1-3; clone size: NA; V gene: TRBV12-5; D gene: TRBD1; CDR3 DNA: TGTGCTAGTGGTTTGGTAGGAGGGACAGAAAACTCTGGAAACACCATATATTTT; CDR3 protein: CASGLVGGTENSGNTIYF
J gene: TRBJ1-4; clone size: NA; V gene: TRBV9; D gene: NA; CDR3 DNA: TGTGCCAGCAGCCCATTCATAAATGAAAAACTGTTTTTT; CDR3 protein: CASSPFINEKLFF
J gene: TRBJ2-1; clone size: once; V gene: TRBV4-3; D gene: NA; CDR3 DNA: TGCGCCAGCAGCCAAAAGAGGGGTCCAGTCAATGAGCAGTTCTTC; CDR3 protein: CASSQKRGPVNEQFF
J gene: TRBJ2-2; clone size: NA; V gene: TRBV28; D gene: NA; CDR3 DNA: TGTGCCAGCATCGGAGGGGTCACCGGGGAGCTGTTTTTT; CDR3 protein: CASIGGVTGELFF
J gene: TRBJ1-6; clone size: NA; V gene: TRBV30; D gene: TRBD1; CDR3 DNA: TGTGCCTGGAGAGGGGACAGTCCTAATTCACCCCTCCACTTT; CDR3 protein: CAWRGDSPNSPLHF
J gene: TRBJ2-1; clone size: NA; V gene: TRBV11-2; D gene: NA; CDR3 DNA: TGTGCCAGCAGCACCAGTGGGGGCGTAGCTGGAGAGCAGTTCTTC; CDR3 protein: CASSTSGGVAGEQFF
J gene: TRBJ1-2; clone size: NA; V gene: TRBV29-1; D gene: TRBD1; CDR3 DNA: TGCAGCGCGGGGGACAGCCACTATGGCTACACCTTC; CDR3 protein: CSAGDSHYGYTF
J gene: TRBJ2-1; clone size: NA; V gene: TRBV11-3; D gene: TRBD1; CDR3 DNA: TGTGCCAGCAGCTCCGGGACAGATTACAATGAGCAGTTCTTC; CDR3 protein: CASSSGTDYNEQFF
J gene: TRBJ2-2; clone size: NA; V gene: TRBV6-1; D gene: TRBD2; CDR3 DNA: TGTGCCAGCAGTGCACTACTAGTTCTACGCGGGGGGGCCGGGGAGCTGTTTTTT; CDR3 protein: CASSALLVLRGGAGELFF
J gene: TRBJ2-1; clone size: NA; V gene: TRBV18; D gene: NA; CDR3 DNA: TGTGCCAGCTCACCACGGTTAGGTTGGGACAATGAGCAGTTCTTC; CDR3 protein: CASSPRLGWDNEQFF
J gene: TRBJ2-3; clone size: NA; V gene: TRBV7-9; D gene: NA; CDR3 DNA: TGTGCCAGCAGCTTACGGTCTAGTCCTCCCTCAGATACGCAGTATTTT; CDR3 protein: CASSLRSSPPSDTQYF
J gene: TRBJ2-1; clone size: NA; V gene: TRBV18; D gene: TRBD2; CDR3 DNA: TGTGCCAGCTCACCCAGCGGGAGATACAATGAGCAGTTCTTC; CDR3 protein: CASSPSGRYNEQFF
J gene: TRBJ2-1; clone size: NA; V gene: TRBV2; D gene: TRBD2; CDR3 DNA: TGTGCCAGCAGGCCCCGAGGGGCTAGCGGCTACAATGAGCAGTTCTTC; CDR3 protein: CASRPRGASGYNEQFF
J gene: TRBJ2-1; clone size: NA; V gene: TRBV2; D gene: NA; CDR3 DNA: TGTGCCAGCAGTGGCTCTACTAATGAGCAGTTCTTC; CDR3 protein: CASSGSTNEQFF
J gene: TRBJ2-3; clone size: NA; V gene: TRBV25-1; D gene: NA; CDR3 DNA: TGTGCCAGCGAGGGGCCCAGCACAGATACGCAGTATTTT; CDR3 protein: CASEGPSTDTQYF
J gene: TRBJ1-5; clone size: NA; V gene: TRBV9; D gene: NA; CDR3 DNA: TGTGCCAGCAGCGTAGGCCAGGTCAATCAGCCCCAGCATTTT; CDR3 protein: CASSVGQVNQPQHF
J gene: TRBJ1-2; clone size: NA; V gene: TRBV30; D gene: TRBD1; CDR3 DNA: TGTGCCTGGAGAGCCCCCGACAGGGTGTACTATGGCTACACCTTC; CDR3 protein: CAWRAPDRVYYGYTF
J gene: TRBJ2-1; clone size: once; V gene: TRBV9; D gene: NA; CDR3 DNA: TGTGCCAGCAGCCGGGGCAACTCCTACAATGAGCAGTTCTTC; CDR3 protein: CASSRGNSYNEQFF
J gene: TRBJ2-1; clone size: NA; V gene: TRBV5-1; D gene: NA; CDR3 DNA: TGCGCCAGCAGCTTGGAGTGGGGGTACAATGAGCAGTTCTTC; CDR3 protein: CASSLEWGYNEQFF
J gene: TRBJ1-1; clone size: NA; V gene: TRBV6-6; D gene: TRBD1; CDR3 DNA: TGTGCCAGCAGTTTGACAGGGGGGGTTGTCACTGAAGCTTTCTTT; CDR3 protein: CASSLTGGVVTEAFF
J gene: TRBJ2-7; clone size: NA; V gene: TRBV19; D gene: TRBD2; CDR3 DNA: TGTGCCAGTAGTTTCTCGAGCGGGAGTGACGAGCAGTACTTC; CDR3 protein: CASSFSSGSDEQYF
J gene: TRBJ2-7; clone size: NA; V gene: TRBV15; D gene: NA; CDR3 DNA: TGTGCCACCAGCAGAGATCGGAGCTACGAGCAGTACTTC; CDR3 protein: CATSRDRSYEQYF
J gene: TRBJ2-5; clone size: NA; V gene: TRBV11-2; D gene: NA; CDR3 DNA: TGTGCCAGCAGCCAGTGGGGGGCGGTGATCCAAGAGACCCAGTACTTC; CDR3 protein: CASSQWGAVIQETQYF
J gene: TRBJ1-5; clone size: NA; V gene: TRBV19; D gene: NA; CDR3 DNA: TGTGCCAGTAGTATCATTCCGGGGGTAAGCAATCAGCCCCAGCATTTT; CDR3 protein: CASSIIPGVSNQPQHF
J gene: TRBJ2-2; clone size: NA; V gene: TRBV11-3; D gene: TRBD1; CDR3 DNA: TGTGCCAGCAGCAAGGGACAGGGGGCGTCCGGGGAGCTGTTTTTT; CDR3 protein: CASSKGQGASGELFF
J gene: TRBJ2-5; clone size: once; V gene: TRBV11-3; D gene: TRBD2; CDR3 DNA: TGTGCCAGCAGCCCCGGGACTAGCGGGACGGAGACCCAGTACTTC; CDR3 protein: CASSPGTSGTETQYF
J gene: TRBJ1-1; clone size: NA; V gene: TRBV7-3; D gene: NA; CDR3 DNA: TGTGCCAGCAGCATTCTAATGAACACTGAAGCTTTCTTT; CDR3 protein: CASSILMNTEAFF
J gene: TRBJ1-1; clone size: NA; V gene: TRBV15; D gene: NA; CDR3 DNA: TGTGCCACCAGCAGAGATCCAAACACTGAAGCTTTCTTT; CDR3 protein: CATSRDPNTEAFF
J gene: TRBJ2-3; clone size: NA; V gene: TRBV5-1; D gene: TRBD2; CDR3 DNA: TGCGCCAGCAGCTTGGAGGCGGGAGCCGCAGATACGCAGTATTTT; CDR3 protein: CASSLEAGAADTQYF
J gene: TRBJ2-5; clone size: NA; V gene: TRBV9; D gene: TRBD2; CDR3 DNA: TGTGCCAGCAGCGTAGGACGTAGCGGGGGCCAAGAGACCCAGTACTTC; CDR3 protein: CASSVGRSGGQETQYF
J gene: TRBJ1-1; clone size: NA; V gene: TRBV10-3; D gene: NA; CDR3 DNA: TGTGCCATCAGTGGAACAGAGGTTGCCACTGAAGCTTTCTTT; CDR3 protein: CAISGTEVATEAFF
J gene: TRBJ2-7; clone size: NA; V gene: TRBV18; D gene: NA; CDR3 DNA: TGTGCCAGCTCACCACCAGCAGGGAATGGCGAGCAGTACTTC; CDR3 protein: CASSPPAGNGEQYF
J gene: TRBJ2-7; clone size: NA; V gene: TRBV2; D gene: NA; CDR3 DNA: TGTGCCAGCAGTGAACATGGGAGTCAGACCTACGAGCAGTACTTC; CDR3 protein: CASSEHGSQTYEQYF
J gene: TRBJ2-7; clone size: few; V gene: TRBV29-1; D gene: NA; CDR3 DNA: TGCAGCGTTGAAGACAGCGGTTACGAGCAGTACTTC; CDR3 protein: CSVEDSGYEQYF
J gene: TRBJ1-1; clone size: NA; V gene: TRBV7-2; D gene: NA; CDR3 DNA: TGTGCCAGCAGCCAAATCAGGGGAACTGAAGCTTTCTTT; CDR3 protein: CASSQIRGTEAFF
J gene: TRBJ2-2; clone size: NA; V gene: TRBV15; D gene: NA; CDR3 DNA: TGTGCCACCAGCAGAGATTTTAGGGGAGGAGAGGAGCTGTTTTTT; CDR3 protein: CATSRDFRGGEELFF
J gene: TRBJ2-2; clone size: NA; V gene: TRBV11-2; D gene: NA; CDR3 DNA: TGTGCCAGCAGCTTAGCCTTGGACACCGGGGAGCTGTTTTTT; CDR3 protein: CASSLALDTGELFF